The source of this T cell receptor beta chain is a study of early T cells in non-severe SARS-CoV-2 infection. Findings of the study overall: Database matching using VDJdb favored anti-spike CD8 responses, with private and CD4 specificities left missing.

TCRdb reprocessed the 5' RACE reads via MiXCR and lists one record per CDR3 protein. This sample has about 35,000 distinct CDR3 sequences; 5% to 6.5% occur once, and the top ten carry under 7%. The CDR3 runs 14 residues. Germline CDR1 and CDR2: KGHSH and LQKENI. V dropped 4 bases and J dropped 4 bases, with 13 bases sitting between them. Regarding this clonotype: The antigen remains undetermined.

Sequencing was performed on whole blood, taken at baseline. This sequence originates from an adult who was a healthcare worker with PCR-confirmed SARS-CoV-2 infection or an uninfected control (not recorded which). The rearrangement links TRBV18 to TRBJ1-1; perhaps TRBD1 as D (6 bases). For the CDR3, the DNA is TGTGCCAGCTCACTTCAGACAGGAACCACTGAAGCTTTCTTT. It yields the protein CASSLQTGTTEAFF. Full variable domain (remainder filled in from reference TRBV18 and TRBJ1-1): NAGVMQNPRHLVRRRGQEARLRCSPMKGHSHVYWYRQLPEEGLKFMVYLQKENIIDESGMPKERFSAEFPKEGPSILRIQQVVRGDSAAYFCASSLQTGTTEAFFGQGTRLTVV.